Listed below are T cell receptor beta chains from one sample, sequenced in a study of cytomegalovirus exposure and HLA in healthy donors. Sequenced by immunoSEQ multiplex PCR; TCRdb stores in-frame clones only, minus some. The data show roughly 90,000 clones, roughly 80% seen once. The sample comprised PBMCs. These receptors originate from a man aged 30 to 39 in good health and CMV-seropositive. The CDR3 runs from the conserved cysteine through the conserved F or W. Fields, in order: CDR3 DNA, CDR3 protein, J gene, V gene, clone size, D gene. The D gene is left open where the match is weak. A row's size may be missing; if present it is once, few, many or a size class.

DNA: TGTGCCAGCTCAACTACTAGCGATCATGAGCAGTTCTTC
CDR3: CASSTTSDHEQFF
J: TRBJ2-1
V: TRBV18
size: -
D: TRBD2

DNA: TGTGCCAGCAGCGTAGGGTCGGGACTCCGCACAGATACGCAGTATTTT
CDR3: CASSVGSGLRTDTQYF
J: TRBJ2-3
V: TRBV9
size: -
D: -

DNA: TGTGCCAGCAGCTTTCTTAATTCACCCCTCCACTTT
CDR3: CASSFLNSPLHF
J: TRBJ1-6
V: TRBV5-6
size: once
D: -

DNA: TGTGCCAGCAGCTGGACAGGCAATTCACCCCTCCACTTT
CDR3: CASSWTGNSPLHF
J: TRBJ1-6
V: TRBV6-5
size: -
D: TRBD1

DNA: TGTGCCAGCAGTGAAGCGGTTCCCGGGACACTCTCCTACGAGCAGTACTTC
CDR3: CASSEAVPGTLSYEQYF
J: TRBJ2-7
V: TRBV6-1
size: -
D: -

DNA: TGTGCCATCAGTGAGGCAGAATTATATGGCTACACCTTC
CDR3: CAISEAELYGYTF
J: TRBJ1-2
V: TRBV10-3
size: -
D: -

DNA: TGTGCCAGCAGCCCGGGTCGGGCGGACCAGGGCACCGGGGAGCTGTTTTTT
CDR3: CASSPGRADQGTGELFF
J: TRBJ2-2
V: TRBV11-3
size: -
D: -

DNA: TGTGCCAGCAGTGGGGACCTTGGGGGCGAGTACGAGCAGTACTTC
CDR3: CASSGDLGGEYEQYF
J: TRBJ2-7
V: TRBV25-1
size: -
D: -

DNA: TGTGCCAGCAGCTTAGCTGGAGGTGCTAGCGGATCCTACGAGCAGTACTTC
CDR3: CASSLAGGASGSYEQYF
J: TRBJ2-7
V: TRBV7-6
size: -
D: TRBD2

DNA: TGTGCCAGCAGTCAGGGACACCTCAAAAACATTCAGTACTTC
CDR3: CASSQGHLKNIQYF
J: TRBJ2-4
V: TRBV2
size: -
D: -

DNA: TGTGCCAGCAGCGTCTCCCGGGCCGGGGACATTCAGTACTTC
CDR3: CASSVSRAGDIQYF
J: TRBJ2-4
V: TRBV9
size: once
D: -

DNA: TGTGCCAGCTCACCGGGGGACAGCTCCTACAATGAGCAGTTCTTC
CDR3: CASSPGDSSYNEQFF
J: TRBJ2-1
V: TRBV18
size: once
D: TRBD1

DNA: TGTGCCAGCAGTTACAACATCCGAGAGACCCAGTACTTC
CDR3: CASSYNIRETQYF
J: TRBJ2-5
V: TRBV6-6
size: -
D: -

DNA: TGTGCCAGTAGGGACAGGGCGGGGCAGCCCCAGCATTTT
CDR3: CASRDRAGQPQHF
J: TRBJ1-5
V: TRBV19
size: -
D: TRBD1

DNA: TGTGCCTGGAGTGTGGAGAGCCGGGGCAATCAGCCCCAGCATTTT
CDR3: CAWSVESRGNQPQHF
J: TRBJ1-5
V: TRBV30
size: -
D: -

DNA: TGTGCCAGCAGCGAACGACAGACCATGAACACTGAAGCTTTCTTT
CDR3: CASSERQTMNTEAFF
J: TRBJ1-1
V: TRBV9
size: -
D: -

DNA: TGCGCCAGCAGACCCTATCGACAGGGGGTAACTGAAGCTTTCTTT
CDR3: CASRPYRQGVTEAFF
J: TRBJ1-1
V: TRBV5-1
size: -
D: TRBD1

DNA: TGTGCCAGCAGTAACCGGGACAGGGGGCGTGAGGATGGCTACACCTTC
CDR3: CASSNRDRGREDGYTF
J: TRBJ1-2
V: TRBV28
size: -
D: TRBD1

DNA: TGTGCCAGCAGCTCCCAGGGGTCCGGAAACACCATATATTTT
CDR3: CASSSQGSGNTIYF
J: TRBJ1-3
V: TRBV5-4
size: few
D: -

DNA: TGTGCCAGCAGTTACTCCGGGACAGGGATTCGGGATACGCAGTATTTT
CDR3: CASSYSGTGIRDTQYF
J: TRBJ2-3
V: TRBV6-5
size: -
D: TRBD1

DNA: TGTGCCACCAGCCCCGGACAAGTCAATCAGCCCCAGCATTTT
CDR3: CATSPGQVNQPQHF
J: TRBJ1-5
V: TRBV15
size: -
D: -

DNA: TGTGCCAGCAGCGTATCGGGTTCCCACGCCTACGAGCAGTACTTC
CDR3: CASSVSGSHAYEQYF
J: TRBJ2-7
V: TRBV9
size: -
D: -

DNA: TGCGCCAGCAGTGTTAAGAGGATTGGTGAGCAGTACTTC
CDR3: CASSVKRIGEQYF
J: TRBJ2-7
V: TRBV10-1
size: -
D: -

DNA: TGTGCCAGCAGTTCAACCGGGGAGGGGCAGTACTTC
CDR3: CASSSTGEGQYF
J: TRBJ2-7
V: TRBV6-5
size: -
D: TRBD2

DNA: TGCAGCGCCGTACTCAGGGGGGACAATGAGCAGTTCTTC
CDR3: CSAVLRGDNEQFF
J: TRBJ2-1
V: TRBV29-1
size: -
D: -

DNA: TGTGCCAGCTCACCGGAAAACAGGCACTATGGCTACACCTTC
CDR3: CASSPENRHYGYTF
J: TRBJ1-2
V: TRBV18
size: -
D: -

DNA: TGTGCCACCAGCAGAGACAGGGCCTCGAATGAAAAACTGTTTTTT
CDR3: CATSRDRASNEKLFF
J: TRBJ1-4
V: TRBV15
size: -
D: -

DNA: TGTGCCAGTAGACAGGGATGGAATGAGCAGTTCTTC
CDR3: CASRQGWNEQFF
J: TRBJ2-1
V: TRBV19
size: -
D: -

DNA: TGTGCCAGCAGCTTAGGGACAGGGGGAAAACTGTTTTTT
CDR3: CASSLGTGGKLFF
J: TRBJ1-4
V: TRBV7-2
size: -
D: TRBD1

DNA: TGTGCCAGCAGTTCCCCAGGACAGGTCAAGGCAGATACGCAGTATTTT
CDR3: CASSSPGQVKADTQYF
J: TRBJ2-3
V: TRBV28
size: -
D: TRBD1

DNA: TGCGCCAGCAGGACCGGGACAGGGTCCTACGAGCAGTACTTC
CDR3: CASRTGTGSYEQYF
J: TRBJ2-7
V: TRBV10-2
size: -
D: TRBD1

DNA: TGTGCCAGCAGTCCTTTTATGAGCAATGAGCAGTTCTTC
CDR3: CASSPFMSNEQFF
J: TRBJ2-1
V: TRBV27
size: -
D: -

DNA: TGTGCCAGCAGTTATAGGGGATACACTGAAGCTTTCTTT
CDR3: CASSYRGYTEAFF
J: TRBJ1-1
V: TRBV6-5
size: -
D: -

DNA: TGTGCCTGGAGTGTAGGGACAGGGGCGAACTACGAGCAGTACTTC
CDR3: CAWSVGTGANYEQYF
J: TRBJ2-7
V: TRBV30
size: -
D: TRBD1

DNA: TGCGCCAGCAGCCAAGCCCCAGGGACAGCCTTCTACGAGCAGTACTTC
CDR3: CASSQAPGTAFYEQYF
J: TRBJ2-7
V: TRBV4-1
size: few
D: TRBD1

DNA: TGTGCCTGGACCCCAGGGGCCGGAAACACCATATATTTT
CDR3: CAWTPGAGNTIYF
J: TRBJ1-3
V: TRBV30
size: -
D: -

DNA: TGTGCCAGCAGCTCCAACAGGGGAGAGAATCAGCCCCAGCATTTT
CDR3: CASSSNRGENQPQHF
J: TRBJ1-5
V: TRBV7-2
size: -
D: TRBD1

DNA: TGCGCCAGCAGCTCCATCGGCGGGGGCGAGGGCTACACCTTC
CDR3: CASSSIGGGEGYTF
J: TRBJ1-2
V: TRBV5-1
size: -
D: -

DNA: TGTGCCAGCAGCATCGGGACAGCGAGCACAGATACGCAGTATTTT
CDR3: CASSIGTASTDTQYF
J: TRBJ2-3
V: TRBV11-3
size: once
D: TRBD1

DNA: TGTGCCAGCAGCTACCCGGGACTAGCGGGAGATAATGAGCAGTTCTTC
CDR3: CASSYPGLAGDNEQFF
J: TRBJ2-1
V: TRBV5-4
size: -
D: TRBD2

DNA: TGTGCCACCAGCAGACAGGGGGAGGGCTACACCTTC
CDR3: CATSRQGEGYTF
J: TRBJ1-2
V: TRBV15
size: -
D: TRBD1

DNA: TGTGCCAGCAGCCCGCAGGGTAGCGGGCGATCCTACGAGCAGTACTTC
CDR3: CASSPQGSGRSYEQYF
J: TRBJ2-7
V: TRBV7-9
size: -
D: TRBD2

DNA: TGTGCCAGCAGGGGACCGGGACAGGGGGCGGGTGGCTACACCTTC
CDR3: CASRGPGQGAGGYTF
J: TRBJ1-2
V: TRBV6-6
size: -
D: TRBD1

DNA: TGTGCCAGCACCTCCAGGACTAGCGGCAAAGAGACCCAGTACTTC
CDR3: CASTSRTSGKETQYF
J: TRBJ2-5
V: TRBV27
size: -
D: TRBD2

DNA: TGCGCCAGCAGCTTGGACGGTGTCATAGCGGGAGGAGATGAGCAGTTCTTC
CDR3: CASSLDGVIAGGDEQFF
J: TRBJ2-1
V: TRBV5-1
size: -
D: TRBD2

DNA: TGTGCCAGCAGCCCCCCGATATTCGGTACGGAGACCCAGTACTTC
CDR3: CASSPPIFGTETQYF
J: TRBJ2-5
V: TRBV28
size: -
D: -

DNA: TGCGCCAGCAGCCAAGATTCAGGGTCGAGTGAGCAGTTCTTC
CDR3: CASSQDSGSSEQFF
J: TRBJ2-1
V: TRBV4-1
size: few
D: -

DNA: TGTGCCAGCTCACCACCGTATACAACAGGGGCCAATGAGCAGTTCTTC
CDR3: CASSPPYTTGANEQFF
J: TRBJ2-1
V: TRBV18
size: -
D: TRBD1

DNA: TGTGCCAGCAGCTTAGTAAGCAGGGGAGGGGGTGATGAGCAGTTCTTC
CDR3: CASSLVSRGGGDEQFF
J: TRBJ2-1
V: TRBV11-2
size: once
D: -

DNA: TGTGCCAGCAGAGAGGAGAACCATGGCTACACCTTC
CDR3: CASREENHGYTF
J: TRBJ1-2
V: TRBV11-2
size: -
D: -

DNA: TGTGCCAGCAGCTTGGGGCAGGGAAGGGCCAGTGAGCAGTTCTTC
CDR3: CASSLGQGRASEQFF
J: TRBJ2-1
V: TRBV11-3
size: -
D: -

DNA: TGTGCCAGCAGCTTGTCGGGACAGGGTTTTGAGCAGTTCTTC
CDR3: CASSLSGQGFEQFF
J: TRBJ2-1
V: TRBV7-9
size: -
D: TRBD1

DNA: TGTGCCAGCAGCGTAGATCCCCGGAACACTGAAGCTTTCTTT
CDR3: CASSVDPRNTEAFF
J: TRBJ1-1
V: TRBV9
size: -
D: -

DNA: TGTGCCAGCAGTCCATTCGGTTCTGAAGCTTTCTTT
CDR3: CASSPFGSEAFF
J: TRBJ1-1
V: TRBV7-2
size: -
D: -

DNA: TGCGCCAGCAGCTTGGGGGCAGCGGGTACCTACGAGCAGTACTTC
CDR3: CASSLGAAGTYEQYF
J: TRBJ2-7
V: TRBV5-1
size: -
D: -

DNA: TGTGCCAGCAGTCTCAGGGGGCTAGTAGGGAACACTGAAGCTTTCTTT
CDR3: CASSLRGLVGNTEAFF
J: TRBJ1-1
V: TRBV28
size: -
D: TRBD1

DNA: TGCGCCAGCAGCCAAACCTCCGGGACAGCCGTCTCCTACAATGAGCAGTTCTTC
CDR3: CASSQTSGTAVSYNEQFF
J: TRBJ2-1
V: TRBV4-1
size: -
D: TRBD1

DNA: TGTGCCAGCAGTCCGGGGGATTCACCCCTCCACTTT
CDR3: CASSPGDSPLHF
J: TRBJ1-6
V: TRBV9
size: -
D: -

DNA: TGTGCCAGCCACAGCAGGGCAAATCAGCCCCAGCATTTT
CDR3: CASHSRANQPQHF
J: TRBJ1-5
V: TRBV28
size: -
D: -